The sequence of this T cell receptor beta chain was determined in a study of T cell responses to AZD1222 COVID-19 vaccine. V lost 6 bases and J 5 bases, leaving 11 bases between the germline ends. This CDR3 spans 13 amino acids. Data came from immunoSEQ multiplex PCR; TCRdb stores just in-frame clones and leaves some out. The sample carries 110,000 to 150,000 clones, about 93% recorded once. This specimen consisted of peripheral blood, obtained on day 0 of AZD1222 vaccination. The V gene is TRBV12-3 or TRBV12-4, the J gene TRBJ1-5, with a weak D call TRBD1 (5 bases). The TCR comes from an adult in good health. CDR3 protein: CASSQIRDQPQHF. CDR3 bases: TGTGCCAGCAGCCAAATCAGGGATCAGCCCCAGCATTTT.